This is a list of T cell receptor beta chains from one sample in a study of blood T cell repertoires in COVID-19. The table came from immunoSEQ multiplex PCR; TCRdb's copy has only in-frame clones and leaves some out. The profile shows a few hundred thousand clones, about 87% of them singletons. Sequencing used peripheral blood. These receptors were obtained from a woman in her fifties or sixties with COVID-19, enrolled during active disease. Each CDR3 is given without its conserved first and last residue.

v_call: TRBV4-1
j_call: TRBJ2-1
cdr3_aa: ASSQASLAGMYEQF

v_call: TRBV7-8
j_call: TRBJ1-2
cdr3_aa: ASSLVRSGGGYT

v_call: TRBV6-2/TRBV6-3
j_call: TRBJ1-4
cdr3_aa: ASSYQEATNEKLF

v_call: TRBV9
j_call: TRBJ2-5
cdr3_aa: ASSVGLAGEETQY

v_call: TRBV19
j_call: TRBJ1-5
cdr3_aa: ASSMLVGDRGNQPQH

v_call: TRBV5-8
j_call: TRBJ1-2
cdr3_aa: ASSLGRDFRTLYGYT

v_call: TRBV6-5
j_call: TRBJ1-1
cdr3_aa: ASSLGQGSEAF

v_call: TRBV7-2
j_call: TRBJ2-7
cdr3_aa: ASSPSWDRYYEQY

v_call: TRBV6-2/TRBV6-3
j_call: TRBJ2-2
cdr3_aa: ASSFFGGENTGELF

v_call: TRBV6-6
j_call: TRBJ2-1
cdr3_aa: ASSWTGGAYNEQF

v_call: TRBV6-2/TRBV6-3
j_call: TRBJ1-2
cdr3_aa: ASSYARGDYGYT

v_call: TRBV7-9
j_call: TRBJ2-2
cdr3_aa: ASSSRVNTGELF

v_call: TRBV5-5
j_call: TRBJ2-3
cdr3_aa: ASSLVTSPARDTQY

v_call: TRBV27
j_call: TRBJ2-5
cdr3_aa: ASSDRTSGRNY

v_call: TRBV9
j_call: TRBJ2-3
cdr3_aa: ASSPRGGDLDTQY

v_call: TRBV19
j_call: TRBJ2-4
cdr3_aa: ASGQGKNIQY

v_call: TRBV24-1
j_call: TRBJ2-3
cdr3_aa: ATSEGLRTVTQY

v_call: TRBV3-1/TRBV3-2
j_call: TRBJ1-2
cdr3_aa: ASSHPGGYT

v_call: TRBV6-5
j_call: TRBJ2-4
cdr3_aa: ASSSGTGLAKNIQY

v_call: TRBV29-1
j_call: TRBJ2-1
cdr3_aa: SVAPGLVDEQF

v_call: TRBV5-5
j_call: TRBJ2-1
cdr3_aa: ASSLVSNEQF

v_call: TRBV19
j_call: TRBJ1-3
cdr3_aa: ASSIVQGPGSGNTIY

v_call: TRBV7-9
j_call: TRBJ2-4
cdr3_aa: ASSLAGTAGAKNIQY

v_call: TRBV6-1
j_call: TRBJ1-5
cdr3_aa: ASSEAPGQPQH

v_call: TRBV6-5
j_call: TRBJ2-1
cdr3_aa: ASRKSGSNEQF

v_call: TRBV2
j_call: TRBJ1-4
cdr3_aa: ASSVIRGVVEKLF

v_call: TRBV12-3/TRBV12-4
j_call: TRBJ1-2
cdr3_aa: ASSFSTGGGYT

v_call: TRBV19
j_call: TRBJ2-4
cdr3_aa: ASSITGVKNIQY

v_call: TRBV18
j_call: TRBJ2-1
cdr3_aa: ASSPIAGWGNEQF

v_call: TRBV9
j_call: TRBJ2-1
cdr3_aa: ASSAFTEERPNNEQF

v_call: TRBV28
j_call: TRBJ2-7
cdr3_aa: ASSPPGQIFYEQY

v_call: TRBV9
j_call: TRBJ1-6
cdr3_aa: ASSVADSYSPLH

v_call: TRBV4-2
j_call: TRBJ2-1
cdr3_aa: ASRLAVGSYNEQF

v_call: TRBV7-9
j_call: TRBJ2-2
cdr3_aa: ASSLTGGTGELF

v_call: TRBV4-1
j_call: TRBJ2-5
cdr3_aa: ASSQENRGETQY

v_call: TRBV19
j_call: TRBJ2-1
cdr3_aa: ASSMAAGVYNEQF

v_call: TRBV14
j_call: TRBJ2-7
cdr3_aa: ASSQVLAGGAYEQY

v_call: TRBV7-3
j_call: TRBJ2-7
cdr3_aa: ASSILIRASGSAEQY

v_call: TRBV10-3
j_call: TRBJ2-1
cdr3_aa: AISDIGGPYNEQF

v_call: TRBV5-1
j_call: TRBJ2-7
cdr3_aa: ASSLVAGVQEQY

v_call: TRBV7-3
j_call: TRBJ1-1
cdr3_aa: ASSENPRENTEAF

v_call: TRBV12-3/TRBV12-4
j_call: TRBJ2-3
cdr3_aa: ASSLAEGSSQY

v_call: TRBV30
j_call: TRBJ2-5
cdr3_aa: AWGQGAIETQY

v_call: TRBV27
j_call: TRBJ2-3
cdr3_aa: ASSLGGGPITDTQY

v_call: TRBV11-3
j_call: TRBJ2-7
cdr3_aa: ASSPPDWSYEQY

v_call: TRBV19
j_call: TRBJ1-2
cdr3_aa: ASSTQAGLGSYGYT

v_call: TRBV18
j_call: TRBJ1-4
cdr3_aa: ASSPPLVTRNEKLF

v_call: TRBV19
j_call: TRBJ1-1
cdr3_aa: ASSMGQPNTEAF

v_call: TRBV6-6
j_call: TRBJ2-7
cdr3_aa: ASSASGSTYEQY

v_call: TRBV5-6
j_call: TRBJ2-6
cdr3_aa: ASSATGQGYSGANVLT

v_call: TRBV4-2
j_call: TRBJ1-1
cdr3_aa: ASSQDPGGVGRAKNTEAF

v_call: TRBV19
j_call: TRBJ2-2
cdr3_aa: ASSMSGLAGMGGELF

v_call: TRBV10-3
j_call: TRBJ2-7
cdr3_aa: AISESTTSGNEQY

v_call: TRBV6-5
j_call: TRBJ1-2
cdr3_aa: ASSRTGTDYGYT